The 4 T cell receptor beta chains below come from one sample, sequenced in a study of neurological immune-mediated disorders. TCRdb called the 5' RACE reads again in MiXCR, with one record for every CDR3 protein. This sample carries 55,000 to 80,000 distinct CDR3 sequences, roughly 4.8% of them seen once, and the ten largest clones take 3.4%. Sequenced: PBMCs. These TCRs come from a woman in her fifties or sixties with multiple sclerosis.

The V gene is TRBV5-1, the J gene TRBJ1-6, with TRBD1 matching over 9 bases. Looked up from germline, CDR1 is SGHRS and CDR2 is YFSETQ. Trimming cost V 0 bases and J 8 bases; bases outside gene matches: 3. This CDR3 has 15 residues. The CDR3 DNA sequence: TGCGCCAGCAGCTTGGCGGGACAGGGCTATTCACCCCTCCACTTT. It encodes CASSLAGQGYSPLHF.

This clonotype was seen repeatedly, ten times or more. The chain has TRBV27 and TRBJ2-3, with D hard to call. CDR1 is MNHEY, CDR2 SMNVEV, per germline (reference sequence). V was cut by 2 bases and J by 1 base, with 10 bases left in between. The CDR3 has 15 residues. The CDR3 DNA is TGTGCCAGCAGTTTACGGATTACTGGCACAGATACGCAGTATTTT. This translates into CASSLRITGTDTQYF.

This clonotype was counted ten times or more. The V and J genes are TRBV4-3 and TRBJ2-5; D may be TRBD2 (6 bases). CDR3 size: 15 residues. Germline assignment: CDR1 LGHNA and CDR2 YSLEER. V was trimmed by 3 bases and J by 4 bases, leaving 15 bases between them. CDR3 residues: CASSQRWRGGETQYF. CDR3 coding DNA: TGCGCCAGCAGCCAGCGATGGCGGGGAGGAGAGACCCAGTACTTC.

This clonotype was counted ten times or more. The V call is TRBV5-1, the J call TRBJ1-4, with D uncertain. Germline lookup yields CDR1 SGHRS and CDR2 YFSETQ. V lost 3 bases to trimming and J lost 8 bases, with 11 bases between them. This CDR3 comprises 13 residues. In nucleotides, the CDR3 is TGCGCCAGCAGCTCGGACCTCGGGGAAAAACTGTTTTTT. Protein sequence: CASSSDLGEKLFF.